Following are 5 T cell receptor beta chains from one sample sequenced in a study of CD8 T cells in Susac syndrome. An amount of RNA that ranged from roughly 0.45 to 1 ug was reverse transcribed with random hexamers. TCRdb called the immunoSEQ multiplex PCR reads again in MiXCR, with one record for every CDR3 protein. Of 150,000 to 160,000 distinct CDR3 sequences detected, roughly 94% appear once; the ten largest clones hold 0.2% to 0.25%. Sample: CD8+ T cells from PBMCs. The receptor source for this set is a human donor with multiple sclerosis.

The chain uses TRBV7-2 and TRBJ2-4; perhaps TRBD2 as D (5 bases). Trimming cost V 7 bases and J 2 bases, with 12 bases left between them. CDR1 is SGHTA and CDR2 is FQGNSA in the germline V gene. There are 14 residues in the CDR3. The CDR3 DNA sequence: TGTGCCAGCACCCAGGAGGTATCCAAAAACATTCAGTACTTC. Its translation is CASTQEVSKNIQYF.

The rearrangement links TRBV30 to TRBJ2-7; the match to TRBD1 covers 11 bases. Unmatched junction bases numbered 1, after V lost 1 base and J lost 5 bases. Germline loops: CDR1 GTSNPN, CDR2 SVGIG (reference sequence). The CDR3 sequence is 13 residues long. For the CDR3, the DNA is TGTGCCTGGAGTGAGGGACAGGGGGACGAGCAGTACTTC. Protein product: CAWSEGQGDEQYF.

The chain employs TRBV2 and TRBJ2-7; 10 bases are a match to TRBD2. Germline assignment: CDR1 SNHLY and CDR2 FYNNEI. The trim removed 3 bases at V and 0 bases at J, leaving 8 bases unmatched. CDR3 length: 17 amino acids. The DNA for the CDR3 is TGTGCCAGCAGTGATCGGACAGGGACTAGCGTCTCCTACGAGCAGTACTTC. Translated: CASSDRTGTSVSYEQYF. Using reference TRBV2 and TRBJ2-7 for the parts outside the CDR3, the full variable domain is EPEVTQTPSHQVTQMGQEVILRCVPISNHLYFYWYRQILGQKVEFLVSFYNNEISEKSEIFDDQFSVERPDGSNFTLKIRSTKLEDSAMYFCASSDRTGTSVSYEQYFGPGTRLTVT.

This sequence joins TRBV28 and TRBJ2-5; D is possibly TRBD2 (5 bases). Germline CDR1 and CDR2: MDHEN and SYDVKM. V lost 8 bases, J lost 3 bases, and 22 bases lay in between. The CDR3 totals 16 residues. The CDR3 here is CASPAGMVGSKETQYF. For the CDR3, the DNA is TGTGCCAGCCCGGCCGGGATGGTTGGGTCAAAAGAGACCCAGTACTTC.

This chain connects TRBV21-1 to TRBJ2-3; the table calls TRBD2, which could not be checked here. TRBV21-1 is tagged as a pseudogene. This CDR3 has 18 amino acids. CDR3: CASSSPGTSGGAPDTQYF. Written as DNA, the CDR3 is TGTGCCAGCAGCTCCCCCGGGACTAGCGGGGGGGCCCCAGATACGCAGTATTTT.